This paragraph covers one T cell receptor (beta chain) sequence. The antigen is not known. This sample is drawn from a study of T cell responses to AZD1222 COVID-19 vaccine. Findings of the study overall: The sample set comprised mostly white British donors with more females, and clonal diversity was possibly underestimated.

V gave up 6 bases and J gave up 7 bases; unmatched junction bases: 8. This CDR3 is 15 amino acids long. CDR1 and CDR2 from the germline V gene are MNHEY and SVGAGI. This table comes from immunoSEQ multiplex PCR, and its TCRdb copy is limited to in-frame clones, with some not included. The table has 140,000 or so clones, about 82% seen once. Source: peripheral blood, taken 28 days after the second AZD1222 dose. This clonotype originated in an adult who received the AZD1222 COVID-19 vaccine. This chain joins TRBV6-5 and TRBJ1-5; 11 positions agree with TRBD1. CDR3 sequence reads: CASSQGTGGAQPQHF. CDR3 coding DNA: TGTGCCAGCAGCCAAGGGACAGGGGGGGCCCAGCCCCAGCATTTT.